This TCR beta chain was sequenced during a study of T cells in Graves' hyperthyroidism and ophthalmopathy. This clonotype showed up many times. RNA transcripts served as the template for amplifying TCR beta CDR3 regions. A set of HTBI primers served as the primers for a first-round RT-PCR of the TCR CDR3. In TCRdb, the multiplex PCR reads were re-called with MiXCR into one record per CDR3 protein. The sample lists about 700,000 distinct CDR3 sequences, 14% occurring once. Material: blood. The TCR comes from a woman under 30 with Graves' hyperthyroidism.

The CDR3 is CASRTGGVITEAFF. CDR3 coding DNA: TGTGCCAGCCGTACGGGGGGCGTAATCACTGAAGCTTTCTTT. The chain has TRBV7-9 and TRBJ1-1; tentatively, D is TRBD1 (6 bases). CDR3 length: 14 residues. CDR1 and CDR2 from the germline V gene are SEHNR and FQNEAQ (reference sequence). V lost 8 bases to trimming and J lost 4 bases, with 17 bases between them. Drawing the rest from reference TRBV7-9 and TRBJ1-1, the complete variable domain is DTGVSQNPRHKITKRGQNVTFRCDPISEHNRLYWYRQTLGQGPEFLTYFQNEAQLEKSRLLSDRFSAERPKGSFSTLEIQRTEQGDSAMYLCASRTGGVITEAFFGQGTRLTVV.